The 19 T cell receptor beta chains in this list originate from one sample, sequenced in a study of T cell repertoires in cytomegalovirus infection. TCRdb reanalysed the reads using MiXCR and keeps one entry per CDR3 protein. The repertoire holds over 100,000 distinct CDR3 sequences, about 30% seen once, with about 81% in the top ten. Antigen specificity for these receptors is unknown. This specimen was CD8+ T cells from cultured PBMCs, taken from culture after CMV antigen stimulation. These receptors originate from a human donor in good health (CMV status not recorded). Some clones in this sample may be carry-over from other donors' samples.

The chain links TRBV7-9 to TRBJ2-3; the D gene is possibly TRBD1 (6 bases). This CDR3 is 14 amino acids long. CDR1 and CDR2 (germline): SEHNR, FQNEAQ (reference sequence). The V gene lost 3 bases and the J gene lost 2 bases, with 9 bases spanning the gap. CDR3 sequence reads: CASSFYRVTDTQYF. The CDR3 nucleotides are TGTGCCAGCAGCTTTTACAGGGTCACAGATACGCAGTATTTT.

The rearrangement links TRBV7-6 to TRBJ2-5; D uncertain. Trimming pared 5 bases from V and 5 bases from J, leaving 27 bases between. The CDR3 has 18 residues. Germline V gene sequence: CDR1 SGHVS, CDR2 FNYEAQ. DNA for the CDR3: TGTGCCAGCAGCACCAGAAGTGCTGCGGATTCAAATAAGGAGACCCAGTACTTC. Translation: CASSTRSAADSNKETQYF.

This clonotype was seen many times. The chain links TRBV4-1 to TRBJ2-3; 13 bases agree with TRBD2. From germline, CDR1 is MGHRA and CDR2 YSYEKL. The V segment lost 4 bases and the J segment 3 bases; nucleotides outside the gene matches: 7. The CDR3 runs to 17 residues. CDR3: CASSPSGLAGMTDTQYF. The CDR3 nucleotides read TGCGCCAGCAGCCCCTCGGGACTAGCGGGGATGACAGATACGCAGTATTTT.

This clonotype was recorded a few times. In DNA form, the CDR3 reads TGTGCCAGCAGCTCATGGGGGCAGTTTAATGAAAAACTGTTTTTT. Encoded protein: CASSSWGQFNEKLFF. The rearrangement joins TRBV5-4 to TRBJ1-4; D is perhaps TRBD1 (6 bases). The CDR3 totals 15 residues. Germline V gives CDR1 SGHNT, CDR2 YYREEE (reference sequence). V was shortened by 3 bases and J by 4 bases, with 13 bases between the two germline ends. Full variable domain (outside the CDR3, taken from reference TRBV5-4 and TRBJ1-4): ETGVTQSPTHLIKTRGQQVTLRCSSQSGHNTVSWYQQALGQGPQFIFQYYREEENGRGNFPPRFSGLQFPNYSSELNVNALELDDSALYLCASSSWGQFNEKLFFGSGTQLSVL.

In its sample, this clonotype was seen once. V gene TRBV27 combines with J gene TRBJ1-6, with a tentative D call TRBD1 (5 bases). There are 13 residues in the CDR3. Trimming took off 6 bases at V and 12 bases at J, with 15 bases between the two ends. CDR1 and CDR2 (germline): MNHEY, SMNVEV (reference sequence). CDR3 region: CASRWAPGGPLHF. Written as DNA, the CDR3 is TGTGCCAGCAGGTGGGCCCCGGGGGGACCCCTCCACTTT.

This clonotype was seen at least ten times. The gene calls are TRBV7-8 and TRBJ2-4, with D possibly matching TRBD1 (5 bases). Trimming removed 1 base from V and 5 bases from J, with 18 bases in between. Per germline, CDR1 SGHVS and CDR2 FQNEAQ. The CDR3 is 17 residues long. In DNA form, the CDR3 reads TGTGCCAGCAGCTTAGGTTGGCGGCAGGGTGGTGAAAACATTCAGTACTTC. Translated: CASSLGWRQGGENIQYF. The complete variable domain, with remaining parts taken from reference TRBV7-8 and TRBJ2-4, reads GAGVSQSPRYKVAKRGQDVALRCDPISGHVSLFWYQQALGQGPEFLTYFQNEAQLDKSGLPSDRFFAERPEGSVSTLKIQRTQQEDSAVYLCASSLGWRQGGENIQYFGAGTRLSVL.

For this clonotype: Since a much larger clone is just one base distant, this may be a read error. The chain has TRBV12-3 or TRBV12-4 and TRBJ1-2, with D possibly being TRBD1 (6 bases). This CDR3 comprises 15 residues. V dropped 5 bases and J dropped 8 bases, with 21 bases sitting between them. The CDR3 spells CASSGEGGRIDGYTF. The CDR3 nucleotides read TGTGCCAGCAGTGGTGAGGGGGGGCGCATCGACGGCTACACCTTC.

Points on this clonotype: The germline gene is not matched at one end of the junction; a read error may be the cause. The chain carries TRBV9 and TRBJ2-3; maybe TRBD2 (5 bases). Germline CDR1 is SGDLS and CDR2 is YYNGEE. This CDR3 is 14 amino acids long. The CDR3 DNA follows: TGTGCCCGCAGCGTAGACGGGGGCACAGATACGCAGTATTTT. It encodes CARSVDGGTDTQYF.

This clonotype came up a few times. The rearrangement uses TRBV5-6 and TRBJ1-5; D is undetermined. This CDR3 region has 13 residues. Trimming left V 0 bases short and J 4 bases short, with 5 bases between. CDR1 and CDR2 from the germline V gene are SGHDT and YYEEEE. The CDR3 coding sequence is TGTGCCAGCAGCTTGGACGGGAATCAGCCCCAGCATTTT. This translates into CASSLDGNQPQHF.

A remark on this clonotype: One junction end does not reproduce the germline sequence, and a read error may be involved. This chain uses TRBV7-2 with TRBJ2-5; maybe TRBD2 (5 bases). Germline V CDR1 and CDR2: SGHTA, FQGNSA. CDR3 length: 14 residues. The CDR3 here is CASSLGPLEETLYF. In nucleotides, the CDR3 is TGTGCCAGCAGCTTAGGCCCACTAGAGGAGACCCTGTACTTC.

V is TRBV10-3 and J is TRBJ2-7; no definite D call. Germline V gene data show CDR1 as ENHRY and CDR2 as SYGVKD. The CDR3 loop spans 12 amino acids. V was pared by 7 bases and J by 2 bases, with 9 bases between. The CDR3 nucleotides read TGTGCCATCATGGCAGGTCCCTACGAGCAGTACTTC. As protein: CAIMAGPYEQYF.

The V call is TRBV7-9, the J call TRBJ2-7, with D maybe TRBD1 (6 bases). This CDR3 is 13 amino acids long. V was clipped by 3 bases and J by 5 bases, with 11 bases between them. Germline-derived CDR1 and CDR2 are SEHNR and FQNEAQ (reference sequence). CDR3 bases: TGTGCCAGCAGCTTCTGGGGGACACACGAGCAGTACTTC. Protein sequence: CASSFWGTHEQYF.

This clonotype was recorded many times. The V gene is TRBV5-6, the J gene TRBJ2-5; tentatively, D is TRBD1 (5 bases). Trimming pared 4 bases from V and 2 bases from J, leaving 15 bases between. The CDR3 consists of 15 residues. Germline CDR1 is SGHDT and CDR2 is YYEEEE. The DNA of the CDR3 is TGTGCCAGCAGCCAGAAGTCAGGGATTCAAGAGACCCAGTACTTC. This gives the protein CASSQKSGIQETQYF.

J is TRBJ2-2 and V is TRBV27; D call uncertain. The V and J ends lost 6 bases and 1 base respectively, with 6 bases between them. The CDR3 sequence is 13 residues long. Germline loops: CDR1 MNHEY, CDR2 SMNVEV (reference sequence). The CDR3 is CASRSRNTGELFF. CDR3 bases: TGTGCCAGCAGAAGCAGGAACACCGGGGAGCTGTTTTTT.

This clonotype has a count of ten or more. This sequence joins TRBV7-6 and TRBJ2-1, with a possible D match to TRBD2 (5 bases). V lost 2 bases, J lost 3 bases, and 11 bases lay in between. The CDR3 consists of 15 residues. Per the germline V gene, CDR1 is SGHVS and CDR2 is FNYEAQ. Here the CDR3 reads CASSLSGGLYNEQFF. The CDR3 DNA follows: TGTGCCAGCAGCTTATCAGGCGGGCTCTACAATGAGCAGTTCTTC.

J is TRBJ2-7 and V is TRBV6-2 or TRBV6-3, with D perhaps TRBD1 or TRBD2 (5 bases each). The CDR3 extends over 14 amino acids. Trimming shortened V by 5 bases and J by 1 base, and 12 bases separated the two germline ends. Germline V CDR1 and CDR2: MNHEY, SVGEGT. The CDR3 DNA reads TGTGCCAGCAGTGACTGGGACCGATCCTACGAGCAGTACTTC. Protein sequence: CASSDWDRSYEQYF.

The chain links TRBV4-1 to TRBJ2-1; TRBD1 or TRBD2 may be the D gene (7 bases each). The CDR3 has 16 amino acids. V dropped 4 bases and J dropped 3 bases, with 16 bases sitting between them. CDR1 is MGHRA, CDR2 YSYEKL, per germline. This chain's CDR3 is CASSPQGGIHYNEQFF. The DNA of the CDR3 is TGCGCCAGCAGCCCGCAGGGGGGGATTCACTACAATGAGCAGTTCTTC.

The chain carries TRBV5-1 and TRBJ2-7, with TRBD2 as a possible D gene (6 bases). V was shortened by 0 bases and J by 3 bases, with 16 bases between the two germline ends. In germline, CDR1 is SGHRS, CDR2 YFSETQ. The length of the CDR3 is 16 residues. This CDR3 is CASSLVGGMAYYEQYF. For the CDR3, the DNA is TGCGCCAGCAGCTTGGTCGGGGGAATGGCCTACTACGAGCAGTACTTC.

This clonotype was counted between two and nine times. The V gene is TRBV11-1, the J gene TRBJ2-5; D is possibly TRBD1 or TRBD2 (5 bases each). The CDR3 has 16 residues. The germline V and J ends were trimmed by 1 base and 4 bases, with 16 bases remaining between them. Germline assignment: CDR1 SGHAT and CDR2 FQDESV (reference sequence). The CDR3 region has the DNA TGTGCCAGCAGCTTAGAATTCGTCGGGGCGTCAGAGACCCAGTACTTC. Residues: CASSLEFVGASETQYF.